A single sample is the source of the 2 T cell receptor beta chains below, sequenced in a study of T cell responses to AZD1222 COVID-19 vaccine. The method was immunoSEQ multiplex PCR; TCRdb's version includes in-frame clones alone and lacks a portion of them. The sample holds more than 70,000 clones, around 90% seen once. The sequencing here drew on peripheral blood, taken on day 0 of MenACWY control vaccination. The receptors come from an adult in good health.

The rearrangement links TRBV3-1 (or the pseudogene TRBV3-2) to TRBJ2-1; no definite D call. The germline V and J ends were trimmed by 4 bases and 5 bases, with 15 bases remaining between them. Germline CDR1 and CDR2: LGHDT and YNNKEL (reference sequence). This CDR3 is 15 amino acids long. The CDR3 region has the DNA TGTGCCAGCAGCCCCGGCAGGAACACACACAATGAGCAGTTCTTC. It yields the protein CASSPGRNTHNEQFF.

The rearrangement joins TRBV7-2 to TRBJ2-3; 7 nucleotides agree with TRBD1. This CDR3 is 14 amino acids long. With V trimmed by 4 bases and J by 0 bases, 1 base remained unmatched. CDR1 is SGHTA, CDR2 FQGNSA, per germline. The CDR3 here is CASSSQGSTDTQYF. CDR3 nucleotides: TGTGCCAGCAGCTCACAGGGGAGCACAGATACGCAGTATTTT.